The entry below gives a single T cell receptor beta chain sequence along with its context. Antigen specificity is unknown. Roughly 300,000 cells per CD8+ T cell subset were flow-sorted in triplicate. The data stem from a study of CXCR3-negative and CXCR3-positive naive CD8 T cells. Study results and caveats: Expression of CXCR3 was partially reduced after cryopreservation, and fresh PBMCs were used in most assays.

Germline values: CDR1 MDHEN, CDR2 SYDVKM. The CDR3 spans 14 residues. UMI labels and 5' RACE were used to prepare the TRB cDNA libraries. No DNA is given; TCRdb re-called the 5' RACE reads and lists each CDR3 protein once. The sample's table shows under 50,000 distinct CDR3 sequences. This clonotype was sampled from a human donor in good health. Some clones in this sample may be carry-over from other donors' samples. V usage is TRBV28 and J usage is TRBJ1-1; TCRdb's D gene call, TRBD1, goes unchecked for lack of DNA. The sequenced sample was naive CXCR3- CD8+ T cells from blood. This sample's subset: CD45RO-CCR7+CD27+CD95- naive CD8+ T cells lacking CXCR3 (TNR3-). CDR3 sequence: CASSLPGSGAEAFF.